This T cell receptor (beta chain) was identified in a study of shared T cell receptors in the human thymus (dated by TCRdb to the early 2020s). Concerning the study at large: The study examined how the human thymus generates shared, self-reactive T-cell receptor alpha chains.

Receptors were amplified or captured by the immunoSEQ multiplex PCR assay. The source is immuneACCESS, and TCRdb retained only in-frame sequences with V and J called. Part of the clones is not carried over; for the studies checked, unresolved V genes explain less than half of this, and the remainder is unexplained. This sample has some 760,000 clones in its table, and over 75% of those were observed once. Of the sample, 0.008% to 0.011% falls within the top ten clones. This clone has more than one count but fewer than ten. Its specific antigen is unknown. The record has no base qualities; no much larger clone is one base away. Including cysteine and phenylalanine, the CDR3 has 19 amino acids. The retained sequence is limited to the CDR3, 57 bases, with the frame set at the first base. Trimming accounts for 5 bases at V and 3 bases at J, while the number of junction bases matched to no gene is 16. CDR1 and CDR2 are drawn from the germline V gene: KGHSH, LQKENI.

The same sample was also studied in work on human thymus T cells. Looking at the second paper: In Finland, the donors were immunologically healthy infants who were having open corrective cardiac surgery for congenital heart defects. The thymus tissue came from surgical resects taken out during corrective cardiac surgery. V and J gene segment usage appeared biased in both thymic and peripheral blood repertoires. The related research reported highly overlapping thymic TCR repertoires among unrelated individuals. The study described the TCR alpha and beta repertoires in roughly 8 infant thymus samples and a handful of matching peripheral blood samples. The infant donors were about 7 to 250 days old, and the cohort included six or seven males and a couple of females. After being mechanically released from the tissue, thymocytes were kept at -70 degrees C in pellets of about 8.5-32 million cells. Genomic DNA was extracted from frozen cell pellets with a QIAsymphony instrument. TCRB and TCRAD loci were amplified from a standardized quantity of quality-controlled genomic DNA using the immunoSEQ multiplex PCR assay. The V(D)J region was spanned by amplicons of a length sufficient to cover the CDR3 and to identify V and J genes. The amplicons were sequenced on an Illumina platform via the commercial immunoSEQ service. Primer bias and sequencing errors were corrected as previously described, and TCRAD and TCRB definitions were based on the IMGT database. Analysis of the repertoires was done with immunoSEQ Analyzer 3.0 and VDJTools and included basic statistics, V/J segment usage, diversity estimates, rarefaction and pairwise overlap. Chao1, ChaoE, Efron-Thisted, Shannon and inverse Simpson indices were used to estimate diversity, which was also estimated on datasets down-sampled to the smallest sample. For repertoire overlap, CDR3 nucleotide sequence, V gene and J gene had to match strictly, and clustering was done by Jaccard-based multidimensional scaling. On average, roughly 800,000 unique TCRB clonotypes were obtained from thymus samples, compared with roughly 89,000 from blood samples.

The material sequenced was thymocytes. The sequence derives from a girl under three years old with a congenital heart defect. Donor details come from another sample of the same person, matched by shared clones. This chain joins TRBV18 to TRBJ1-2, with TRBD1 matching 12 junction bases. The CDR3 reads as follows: CASSSVTGTGGLKHYGYTF. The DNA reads TGTGCCAGCTCATCGGTGACCGGGACAGGGGGCCTCAAACACTATGGCTACACCTTC. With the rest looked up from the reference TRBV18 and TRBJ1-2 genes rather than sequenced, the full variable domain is NAGVMQNPRHLVRRRGQEARLRCSPMKGHSHVYWYRQLPEEGLKFMVYLQKENIIDESGMPKERFSAEFPKEGPSILRIQQVVRGDSAAYFCASSSVTGTGGLKHYGYTFGSGTRLTVV.